What follows are 32 T cell receptor beta chains derived from one specimen sequenced in a study of blood T cell repertoires in COVID-19. Clones were read by immunoSEQ multiplex PCR, and TCRdb kept only the in-frame ones, dropping some. The sample lists roughly 360,000 clones, 81% occurring once. The sequenced sample consisted of peripheral blood. The receptor source for this set is a human donor with acute or convalescent COVID-19. The donor label of this sample is uncertain.

The chain joins TRBV18 to TRBJ2-2, with 8 bases identical to TRBD2. The V and J ends lost 4 bases and 0 bases, in that order; junction bases with no gene match: 7. Germline V gene sequence: CDR1 KGHSH, CDR2 LQKENI. The CDR3 has 17 residues. In DNA form, the CDR3 reads TGTGCCAGCTCACTCTTACCGGGACTAGCGAACACCGGGGAGCTGTTTTTT. Translated, it gives CASSLLPGLANTGELFF.

The chain employs TRBV7-2 and TRBJ1-2; 7 positions match TRBD1. From germline, CDR1 is SGHTA and CDR2 FQGNSA. The CDR3 runs to 15 residues. After removal of 3 bases from V and 5 bases from J, the junction contained 9 bases not matched to a gene. The CDR3, as DNA: TGTGCCAGCAGCTTCCGACAGGGTTTTCGGTATGGCTACACCTTC. It codes for CASSFRQGFRYGYTF.

This clone has more than one count but fewer than ten. V is TRBV27 and J is TRBJ2-6, with TRBD2 identical over 10 bases. Looked up from germline, CDR1 is MNHEY and CDR2 is SMNVEV (reference sequence). The CDR3 sequence is 19 residues long. The V gene end was trimmed by 6 bases and the J gene end by 0 bases; junction bases not matched to a gene: 11. This chain's CDR3 is CASSFLGLAAASGANVLTF. CDR3 DNA: TGTGCCAGCAGCTTTCTAGGACTAGCGGCCGCCTCTGGGGCCAACGTCCTGACTTTC. The whole variable domain, remainder taken from reference TRBV27 and TRBJ2-6, is EAQVTQNPRYLITVTGKKLTVTCSQNMNHEYMSWYRQDPGLGLRQIYYSMNVEVTDKGDVPEGYKVSRKEKRNFPLILESPSPNQTSLYFCASSFLGLAAASGANVLTFGAGSRLTVL.

V usage is TRBV5-1 and J usage is TRBJ2-1; TRBD2 matches at 7 bases. The ends lost 0 bases at V and 10 bases at J; junction bases unmatched: 10. Germline lookup yields CDR1 SGHRS and CDR2 YFSETQ. The CDR3 is 15 amino acids. DNA of the CDR3: TGCGCCAGCAGCTTGGAGTCGGGGGGTAGATCGGAGCAGTTCTTC. Its protein product is CASSLESGGRSEQFF.

The chain joins TRBV5-6 to TRBJ1-2; D possibly corresponds to TRBD1 (6 bases). The CDR3 spans 15 residues. Germline V lookup: CDR1 SGHDT, CDR2 YYEEEE. The germline V and J ends were trimmed by 6 bases and 7 bases, with 22 bases remaining between them. CDR3 sequence: CASTHRGAGMSGYTF. CDR3 DNA: TGTGCCAGCACCCACCGGGGGGCAGGTATGAGTGGCTACACCTTC.

CDR3: CASSRKPRVPPYNEQFF. CDR3 DNA sequence: TGTGCCAGCAGCAGAAAACCCCGGGTCCCGCCTTACAATGAGCAGTTCTTC. The V and J genes are TRBV21-1 and TRBJ2-1; the D segment call TRBD2 is taken from the table without a DNA check. TRBV21-1 is shown as a pseudogene. The CDR3 has 17 amino acids.

The V and J genes are TRBV7-2 and TRBJ1-2; TRBD1 might be the D (5 bases). Trimming took 2 bases from V and 3 from J, leaving 10 bases between them. Germline V gene lookup returns CDR1 SGHTA and CDR2 FQGNSA. The CDR3 sequence is 14 residues long. The DNA of the CDR3 is TGTGCCAGCAGCTTACGGGGGTTGGACTATGGCTACACCTTC. It encodes CASSLRGLDYGYTF.

The rearrangement uses TRBV5-1 and TRBJ2-3, with 7 bases aligning to TRBD1. This CDR3 contains 20 residues. CDR1 is SGHRS and CDR2 is YFSETQ in the germline V gene. J lost 0 bases, V lost 1 base, and 17 bases had no gene match. The CDR3 DNA reads as TGCGCCAGCAGCTTGTATCGCAGGGGGTCTCTCCAGAGGAGCACAGATACGCAGTATTTT. It translates to CASSLYRRGSLQRSTDTQYF.

J is TRBJ2-2 and V is TRBV11-3; TRBD2 matches 8 bases. Per germline, CDR1 SGHNT and CDR2 YENEEA. With 5 bases clipped from V and 2 bases from J, the junction kept 7 bases outside the gene matches. The CDR3 covers 16 residues. This chain's CDR3 is CASSLNSGTNTGELFF. The CDR3 DNA reads as TGTGCCAGCAGCCTAAATAGCGGGACAAACACCGGGGAGCTGTTTTTT.

V and J are TRBV3-1 (or the pseudogene TRBV3-2) and TRBJ2-1; TRBD2 is a possible D gene (5 bases). The germline V gene has CDR1 LGHDT and CDR2 YNNKEL (reference sequence). V was shortened by 2 bases and J by 10 bases, with 12 bases between the two germline ends. This CDR3 comprises 13 residues. The CDR3 coding sequence is TGTGCCAGCAGCCAAATGGAAACGGGAGAGCAGTTCTTC. Protein product: CASSQMETGEQFF.

The V and J genes are TRBV7-2 and TRBJ2-3; the D gene is possibly TRBD2 (6 bases). Trimming pared 1 base from V and 3 bases from J, leaving 17 bases between. The CDR3 has 17 residues. Germline CDR1 and CDR2: SGHTA and FQGNSA. The CDR3 nucleotides read TGTGCCAGCAGCTTAGACGTTGGGGGGTCACGGACAGATACGCAGTATTTT. As protein: CASSLDVGGSRTDTQYF.

This clone has only a few counts. The chain is built from TRBV5-8 and TRBJ2-1; 11 nucleotides align to TRBD2. Germline loops: CDR1 SGHTS, CDR2 YDEGEE. The CDR3 is 17 residues long. V gave up 3 bases and J gave up 6 bases; unmatched junction bases: 11. CDR3 DNA: TGTGCCAGCAGCTCGGGGCTAGCGGGAGGAGTGGGCAATGAGCAGTTCTTC. This codes for CASSSGLAGGVGNEQFF.

This clone has a single count. The rearrangement joins TRBV6-7 to TRBJ2-3; weak D call: TRBD2 (6 bases). TRBV6-7 is treated as an ORF (open reading frame) with a function not yet certain. This CDR3 has 14 residues. V was cut by 8 bases and J by 3 bases, with 15 bases left in between. The CDR3 nucleotides read TGTGCCAGCGGGAGGAGGGGCAAGACAGATACGCAGTATTTT. Translation: CASGRRGKTDTQYF.

The chain couples TRBV4-1 to TRBJ2-6; no firm D call. V lost 0 bases, J lost 0 bases, and 3 bases lay in between. The germline CDR1 and CDR2 sequences are MGHRA and YSYEKL. The CDR3 covers 15 residues. CDR3 in DNA: TGCGCCAGCAGCCAAGACAGCTCTGGGGCCAACGTCCTGACTTTC. Translating gives CASSQDSSGANVLTF.

V gene TRBV19 combines with J gene TRBJ2-1; 8 nucleotides line up with TRBD2. J lost 3 bases, V lost 3 bases, and 4 bases had no gene match. The CDR3 consists of 15 residues. Germline V lookup: CDR1 LNHDA, CDR2 SQIVND (reference sequence). As DNA, the CDR3 is TGTGCCAGTAGTATGGGTAGCGGGATCTACAATGAGCAGTTCTTC. It codes for CASSMGSGIYNEQFF. Full variable domain (missing parts from reference TRBV19 and TRBJ2-1): DGGITQSPKYLFRKEGQNVTLSCEQNLNHDAMYWYRQDPGQGLRLIYYSQIVNDFQKGDIAEGYSVSREKKESFPLTVTSAQKNPTAFYLCASSMGSGIYNEQFFGPGTRLTVL.

V gene TRBV5-1 combines with J gene TRBJ2-3; 9 bases fit TRBD2. V gave up 4 bases and J gave up 6 bases; unmatched junction bases: 6. This CDR3 is 14 amino acids long. In germline, CDR1 is SGHRS, CDR2 YFSETQ. The CDR3 loop is CASSRGLAGDTQYF. The CDR3 nucleotides read TGCGCCAGCAGCCGGGGACTAGCAGGTGATACGCAGTATTTT.

The CDR3 DNA reads TGTGCCAGCTCACCAAACATCGACTATGGCTACACCTTC. This codes for CASSPNIDYGYTF. The V gene is TRBV18, the J gene TRBJ1-2; D is unresolved. Between the trimmed V and J ends, which lost 2 bases and 3 bases, there was a span of 7 bases. The length of the CDR3 is 13 residues. The germline gives CDR1 KGHSH, CDR2 LQKENI.

The gene calls are TRBV6-6 and TRBJ1-5; 9 bases match TRBD1. Germline V gene sequence: CDR1 MNHNY, CDR2 SVGAGI (reference sequence). The CDR3 sequence is 15 residues long. The V gene end was trimmed by 8 bases and the J gene end by 3 bases; junction bases not matched to a gene: 8. CDR3 amino acids: CASYAGTGINQPQHF. CDR3 nucleotides: TGTGCCAGCTACGCCGGGACAGGGATCAATCAGCCCCAGCATTTT.

This clone was observed a few times. The chain is built from TRBV27 and TRBJ2-7; a possible D gene is TRBD1 (6 bases). Per germline, CDR1 MNHEY and CDR2 SMNVEV (reference sequence). CDR3 size: 16 residues. Trimming removed 4 bases from V and 4 bases from J, with 20 bases in between. The CDR3 loop reads CASSSLRDTRRYEQYF. The CDR3 coding sequence is TGTGCCAGCAGTTCTCTCCGGGACACGAGAAGATACGAGCAGTACTTC.

The chain has TRBV5-4 and TRBJ1-3; D is unclear. This CDR3 is 13 amino acids long. Trimming removed 4 bases from V and 0 bases from J, with 5 bases in between. Germline CDR1 is SGHNT and CDR2 is YYREEE (reference sequence). CDR3 protein: CASSLYSGNTIYF. In DNA form, the CDR3 reads TGTGCCAGCAGCCTGTACTCTGGAAACACCATATATTTT.

The rearrangement uses TRBV27 and TRBJ1-5, with 7 bases matching TRBD1. Germline V gene data show CDR1 as MNHEY and CDR2 as SMNVEV (reference sequence). CDR3 length: 14 residues. With V trimmed by 5 bases and J by 6 bases, 7 bases remained unmatched. The CDR3 DNA follows: TGTGCCAGCAGTCTCCAGACAGGGTTTCAGCCCCAGCATTTT. Translation: CASSLQTGFQPQHF.

The chain has TRBV6-5 and TRBJ1-5; D remains ambiguous. The CDR3 totals 13 residues. Looked up from germline, CDR1 is MNHEY and CDR2 is SVGAGI. Trimming left V 5 bases short and J 2 bases short, with 7 bases between. The CDR3 reads CASSREGNQPQHF. CDR3 in DNA: TGTGCCAGCAGTCGCGAAGGCAATCAGCCCCAGCATTTT.

This sequence joins TRBV7-9 and TRBJ1-4; TRBD1 agrees at 7 bases. Germline V lookup: CDR1 SEHNR, CDR2 FQNEAQ (reference sequence). V trimming: 5 bases; J trimming: 4 bases; junction bases outside the gene matches: 7. There are 15 residues in the CDR3. CDR3 residues: CASSPLGQDNEKLFF. CDR3 nucleotides: TGTGCCAGCAGCCCCTTAGGACAGGATAATGAAAAACTGTTTTTT.

CDR3 amino acids: CASTPRDSYNEQFF. For the CDR3, the DNA is TGTGCCAGTACACCCAGGGACTCCTACAATGAGCAGTTCTTC. V and J are TRBV19 and TRBJ2-1, with D perhaps matching TRBD1 (5 bases). The V end was cut by 7 bases, the J end by 0 bases, with 10 bases between. This CDR3 has 14 residues. Germline CDR1 reads LNHDA; CDR2 reads SQIVND (reference sequence).

This clone was picked up one time. The CDR3: CSARRGSEQYF. The DNA of the CDR3 is TGCAGTGCTAGGAGAGGGAGCGAGCAGTACTTC. The chain has TRBV20-1 and TRBJ2-7, with D perhaps TRBD2 (5 bases). This CDR3 region has 11 residues. Per germline, CDR1 DFQATT and CDR2 SNEGSKA (reference sequence). Between the trimmed V and J ends, which lost 3 bases and 6 bases, there was a span of 9 bases.

The chain links TRBV18 to TRBJ1-2; D may be TRBD1 (5 bases). V was shortened by 6 bases and J by 7 bases, with 18 bases between the two germline ends. The germline gives CDR1 KGHSH, CDR2 LQKENI. The CDR3 extends over 14 amino acids. The DNA of the CDR3 is TGTGCCAGCTCCCTTTTGGCGACAGATCTTGGCTACACCTTC. This translates into CASSLLATDLGYTF.

This clone has only one observation. The rearrangement uses TRBV7-9 and TRBJ1-1; 8 bases fit TRBD1. Germline V gene data show CDR1 as SEHNR and CDR2 as FQNEAQ (reference sequence). This CDR3 has 15 amino acids. Trimming took 2 bases from V and 3 from J; bases not matched to a gene: 5. The CDR3 here is CASSLIWGQDTEAFF. CDR3 nucleotides: TGTGCCAGCAGCTTAATTTGGGGACAGGACACTGAAGCTTTCTTT.

The chain combines TRBV28 with TRBJ1-2; D is unclear. This CDR3 is built from 14 residues. V lost 6 bases and J lost 1, with 12 bases in between. Germline V lookup: CDR1 MDHEN, CDR2 SYDVKM. The CDR3 DNA follows: TGTGCCAGCAGCCCTCACAGTTTTAACTATGGCTACACCTTC. Translating it yields CASSPHSFNYGYTF.

This clone was counted a single time. The chain uses TRBV7-2 and TRBJ1-1; D unresolved. This CDR3 spans 13 amino acids. The germline V gene has CDR1 SGHTA and CDR2 FQGNSA. The ends were cut back, 0 bases at V and 0 bases at J, with 2 bases in the middle. The CDR3 loop is CASSLALNTEAFF. CDR3 DNA sequence: TGTGCCAGCAGCTTAGCCTTGAACACTGAAGCTTTCTTT.

This clone appeared once. The rearrangement uses TRBV28 and TRBJ1-4, with 7 bases lining up with TRBD1. The CDR3 has 14 residues. Trimming removed 6 bases from V and 6 bases from J; junction bases left unmatched: 7. Germline CDR1 and CDR2: MDHEN and SYDVKM. The CDR3 region is CASSLDRVDEKLFF. CDR3 DNA: TGTGCCAGCAGCCTTGACAGGGTGGATGAAAAACTGTTTTTT.

Only a few counts were recorded for this clone. V and J are TRBV19 and TRBJ2-2; a possible D gene is TRBD2 (5 bases). Germline CDR1 and CDR2: LNHDA and SQIVND (reference sequence). There are 15 residues in the CDR3. Trimming left V 5 bases short and J 3 bases short, with 13 bases between. Here the CDR3 DNA reads TGTGCCAGTAGTGCCGAGAGGGCATACACCGGGGAGCTGTTTTTT. Amino acids: CASSAERAYTGELFF.

The chain has TRBV5-6 and TRBJ1-2, with a tentative D call TRBD1 (6 bases). V was cut by 1 base and J by 3 bases, with 16 bases left in between. Per the germline V gene, CDR1 is SGHDT and CDR2 is YYEEEE. This CDR3 has 16 amino acids. CDR3: CASSLSLRGMYYGYTF. The CDR3 region has the DNA TGTGCCAGCAGCTTGAGTCTGAGGGGGATGTACTATGGCTACACCTTC.